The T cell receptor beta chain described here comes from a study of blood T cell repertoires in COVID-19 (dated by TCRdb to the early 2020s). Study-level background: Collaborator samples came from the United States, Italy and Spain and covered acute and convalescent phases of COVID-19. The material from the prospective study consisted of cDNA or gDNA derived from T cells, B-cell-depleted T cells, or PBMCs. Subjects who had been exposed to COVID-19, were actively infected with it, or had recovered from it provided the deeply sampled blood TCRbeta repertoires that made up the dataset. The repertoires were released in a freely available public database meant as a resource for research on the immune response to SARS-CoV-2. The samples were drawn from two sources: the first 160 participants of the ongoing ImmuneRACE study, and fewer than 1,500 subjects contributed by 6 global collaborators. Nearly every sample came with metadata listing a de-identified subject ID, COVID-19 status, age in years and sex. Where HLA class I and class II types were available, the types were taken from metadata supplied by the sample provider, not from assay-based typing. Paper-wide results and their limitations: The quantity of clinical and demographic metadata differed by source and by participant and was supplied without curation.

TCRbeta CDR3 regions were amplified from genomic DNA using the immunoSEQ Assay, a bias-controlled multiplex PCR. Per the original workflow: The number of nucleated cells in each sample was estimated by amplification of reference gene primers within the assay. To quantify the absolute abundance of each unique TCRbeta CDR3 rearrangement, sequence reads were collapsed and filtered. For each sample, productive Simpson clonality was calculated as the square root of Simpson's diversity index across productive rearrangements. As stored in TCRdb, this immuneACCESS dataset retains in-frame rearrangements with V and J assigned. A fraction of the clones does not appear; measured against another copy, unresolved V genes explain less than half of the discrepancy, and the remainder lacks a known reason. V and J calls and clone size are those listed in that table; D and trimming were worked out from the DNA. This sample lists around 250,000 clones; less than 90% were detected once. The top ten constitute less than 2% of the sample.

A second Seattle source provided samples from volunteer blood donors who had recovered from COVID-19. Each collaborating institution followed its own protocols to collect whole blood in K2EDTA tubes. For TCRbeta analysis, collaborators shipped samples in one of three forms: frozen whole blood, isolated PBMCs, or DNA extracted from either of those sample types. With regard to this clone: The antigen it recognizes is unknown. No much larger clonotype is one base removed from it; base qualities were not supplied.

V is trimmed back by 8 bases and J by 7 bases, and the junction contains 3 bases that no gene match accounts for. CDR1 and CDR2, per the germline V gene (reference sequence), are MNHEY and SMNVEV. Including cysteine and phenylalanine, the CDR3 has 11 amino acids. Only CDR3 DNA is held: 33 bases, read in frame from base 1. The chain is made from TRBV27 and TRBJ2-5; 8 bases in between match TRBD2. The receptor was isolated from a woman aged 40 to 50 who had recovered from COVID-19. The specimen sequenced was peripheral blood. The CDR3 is CASFAGGTQYF. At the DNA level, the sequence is TGTGCCAGCTTCGCGGGGGGGACCCAGTACTTC.